The rows below give T cell receptor beta chains drawn from one sample of a study of blood T cell repertoires in COVID-19. Generated by immunoSEQ multiplex PCR, the TCRdb table keeps only in-frame clones and is missing some. The profile shows 270,000 or so clones, 84% of them singletons. Sequencing was performed on peripheral blood. The receptors come from a human donor in a cohort sampled during active COVID-19. Each CDR3 is given with its conserved first and last residue. D genes are given only for firm matches. Some rows mark clone size as missing; the rest say once, few, many or name a class of expanded clone.

size	V	D	J	CDR3	DNA
NA	TRBV5-4	NA	TRBJ1-5	CASSLAGSNQPQHF	TGTGCCAGCAGCTTGGCAGGGAGCAATCAGCCCCAGCATTTT
NA	TRBV6-5	NA	TRBJ2-2	CASSIEGGTGELFF	TGTGCCAGCAGCATAGAAGGGGGAACCGGGGAGCTGTTTTTT
NA	TRBV18	TRBD1	TRBJ1-1	CASSPPDRATEAFF	TGTGCCAGCTCACCACCGGACAGGGCGACTGAAGCTTTCTTT
NA	TRBV5-6	NA	TRBJ2-2	CASSFKEARSITGELFF	TGTGCCAGCAGCTTTAAAGAGGCTAGGTCGATTACCGGGGAGCTGTTTTTT
NA	TRBV6-5	NA	TRBJ2-5	CASSPPGIQETQYF	TGTGCCAGCAGTCCCCCGGGGATCCAAGAGACCCAGTACTTC
NA	TRBV7-9	NA	TRBJ2-7	CASSFSTDPEYEQYF	TGTGCCAGCAGCTTCTCGACAGACCCGGAGTACGAGCAGTACTTC
NA	TRBV5-1	TRBD2	TRBJ2-7	CASSLGSGVLSYEQYF	TGCGCCAGCAGCTTGGGTAGCGGGGTCCTCTCCTACGAGCAGTACTTC
NA	TRBV6-5	NA	TRBJ1-2	CASRNRAPGGYTF	TGTGCCAGCAGGAACAGGGCGCCAGGTGGCTACACCTTC
NA	TRBV3-1/TRBV3-2	TRBD1	TRBJ1-3	CASSRRHRSRGITSGNTIYF	TGTGCCAGCAGCCGACGACATCGGAGCAGGGGGATTACCTCTGGAAACACCATATATTTT
once	TRBV10-1	NA	TRBJ2-7	CASSESRLDEQYF	TGCGCCAGCAGTGAGTCGAGGCTCGACGAGCAGTACTTC
NA	TRBV5-1	TRBD2	TRBJ2-5	CASSLLAGGTQETQYF	TGCGCCAGCAGCTTATTAGCGGGGGGAACCCAAGAGACCCAGTACTTC
NA	TRBV27	TRBD1	TRBJ2-3	CASYRQGARDTQYF	TGTGCCAGCTATCGACAGGGGGCAAGGGATACGCAGTATTTT
NA	TRBV11-2	NA	TRBJ2-7	CASSLDLGDYEQYF	TGTGCCAGCAGCTTAGATCTCGGGGACTACGAGCAGTACTTC
NA	TRBV5-1	TRBD1	TRBJ2-1	CASSSSGTGHNNEQFF	TGCGCCAGCAGCTCATCCGGGACAGGGCATAACAATGAGCAGTTCTTC
NA	TRBV6-5	NA	TRBJ2-2	CASSFNTGELFF	TGTGCCAGCAGCTTTAACACCGGGGAGCTGTTTTTT
NA	TRBV29-1	NA	TRBJ2-5	CSGGQKETQYF	TGCAGCGGGGGGCAGAAAGAGACCCAGTACTTC
NA	TRBV3-1/TRBV3-2	TRBD2	TRBJ2-7	CASSQVGTSGLRYYEQYF	TGTGCCAGCAGCCAAGTCGGGACTAGCGGTCTGCGGTACTACGAGCAGTACTTC
NA	TRBV6-5	TRBD2	TRBJ2-3	CASSNSGGAADTQYF	TGTGCCAGCAGCAATAGCGGGGGGGCAGCAGATACGCAGTATTTT
NA	TRBV6-5	NA	TRBJ1-2	CASRIDGFVDYGYTF	TGTGCCAGCAGAATTGACGGGTTCGTGGACTATGGCTACACCTTC
NA	TRBV27	NA	TRBJ1-4	CASSLIIGANEKLFF	TGTGCCAGCAGTTTAATAATCGGGGCTAATGAAAAACTGTTTTTT
NA	TRBV10-1	NA	TRBJ2-1	CASSGTRSNEQFF	TGCGCCAGCAGTGGTACTAGAAGTAATGAGCAGTTCTTC
NA	TRBV7-2	NA	TRBJ2-1	CASSLGGGNERQFF	TGTGCCAGCAGCTTAGGGGGCGGCAATGAGCGGCAGTTCTTC
NA	TRBV19	NA	TRBJ2-6	CASSRAGSSGANVLTF	TGTGCCAGTAGTAGGGCGGGAAGCTCTGGGGCCAACGTCCTGACTTTC
NA	TRBV5-5	NA	TRBJ1-4	CASSSVHRQGANEKLFF	TGTGCCAGCAGCTCGGTACACCGGCAAGGGGCAAATGAAAAACTGTTTTTT
NA	TRBV9	NA	TRBJ1-3	CASSVGGRTSFSGNTIYF	TGTGCCAGCAGCGTAGGGGGGAGGACTTCATTCTCTGGAAACACCATATATTTT
NA	TRBV7-6	NA	TRBJ2-1	CASNPRGGESSYNEQFF	TGTGCCAGCAACCCAAGGGGGGGAGAGAGCTCCTACAATGAGCAGTTCTTC
few	TRBV18	TRBD1	TRBJ2-7	CASSPQGASYEQYF	TGTGCCAGCTCACCACAGGGGGCGTCCTACGAGCAGTACTTC
NA	TRBV6-5	NA	TRBJ1-1	CASSYSGNSEAFF	TGTGCCAGCAGTTACTCCGGGAACTCTGAAGCTTTCTTT
NA	TRBV27	NA	TRBJ1-1	CASSLKGSTEAFF	TGTGCCAGCAGTTTAAAGGGGTCCACTGAAGCTTTCTTT
NA	TRBV6-2/TRBV6-3	NA	TRBJ2-7	CASSRADGYEQYF	TGTGCCAGCAGTCGCGCGGATGGGTACGAGCAGTACTTC
once	TRBV4-1	NA	TRBJ1-4	CASSQDPAGPNEKLFF	TGCGCCAGCAGCCAAGATCCCGCAGGGCCCAATGAAAAACTGTTTTTT
few	TRBV5-1	NA	TRBJ1-2	CASSLDGRTGYTF	TGCGCCAGCAGCTTGGACGGGAGAACTGGCTACACCTTC
few	TRBV6-2/TRBV6-3	NA	TRBJ1-1	CASSKGRGYGEAFF	TGTGCCAGCAGTAAAGGGCGAGGGTACGGTGAAGCTTTCTTT
once	TRBV11-2	NA	TRBJ2-1	CASSSQWGGQFF	TGTGCCAGCAGCTCACAATGGGGAGGGCAGTTCTTC
NA	TRBV29-1	TRBD2	TRBJ2-1	CSGHRVGSGGAPGSYNEQFF	TGCAGCGGCCACCGGGTCGGTAGCGGGGGGGCCCCCGGGTCCTACAATGAGCAGTTCTTC
NA	TRBV2	NA	TRBJ2-1	CASSEELVRTNEQFF	TGTGCCAGCAGTGAGGAGTTAGTAAGAACCAATGAGCAGTTCTTC
NA	TRBV4-1	TRBD1	TRBJ1-2	CASSQAQQGYGYTF	TGCGCCAGCAGCCAAGCCCAACAGGGGTATGGCTACACCTTC
NA	TRBV27	TRBD2	TRBJ2-1	CASSLSRTSGYNEQFF	TGTGCCAGCAGTTTATCGAGAACTAGCGGATACAATGAGCAGTTCTTC
NA	TRBV5-1	NA	TRBJ2-5	CASSLDGKETQYF	TGCGCCAGCAGCTTGGACGGTAAAGAGACCCAGTACTTC
NA	TRBV24-1	NA	TRBJ2-7	CATSEGHSYEQYF	TGTGCCACCAGTGAAGGACATTCCTACGAGCAGTACTTC
NA	TRBV5-1	TRBD1	TRBJ1-2	CASSLGQGGGGYTF	TGCGCCAGCAGCTTGGGACAGGGAGGCGGAGGCTACACCTTC
NA	TRBV6-5	TRBD1	TRBJ2-5	CARDRAPETQYF	TGTGCCAGGGACAGGGCCCCAGAGACCCAGTACTTC
many	TRBV5-6	NA	TRBJ2-1	CASSLARGSEQFF	TGTGCCAGCAGCTTGGCCCGGGGGAGTGAGCAGTTCTTC
NA	TRBV5-1	NA	TRBJ1-2	CASSLSRGHGYTF	TGCGCCAGCAGCTTATCCAGGGGACATGGCTACACCTTC
NA	TRBV2	NA	TRBJ2-1	CASITLNEQFF	TGTGCCAGCATTACTCTAAATGAGCAGTTCTTC
NA	TRBV5-1	NA	TRBJ1-6	CASSPGGGSSGSPLHF	TGCGCCAGCAGCCCGGGCGGGGGGTCCTCCGGGTCACCCCTCCACTTT
NA	TRBV4-2	NA	TRBJ2-3	CASSQEIDIGGSTDTQYF	TGTGCCAGCAGCCAAGAGATAGACATTGGGGGGAGCACAGATACGCAGTATTTT
NA	TRBV27	TRBD2	TRBJ2-3	CASKRPQREGTDTQYF	TGTGCCAGCAAACGACCCCAGCGGGAGGGAACAGATACGCAGTATTTT
NA	TRBV6-6	NA	TRBJ1-5	CASSDTPTVSQPQHF	TGTGCCAGCAGCGATACCCCAACGGTCTCTCAGCCCCAGCATTTT
NA	TRBV6-5	NA	TRBJ1-1	CASSYRRAGNTEAFF	TGTGCCAGCAGTTACCGGAGGGCTGGGAACACTGAAGCTTTCTTT
once	TRBV10-2	TRBD2	TRBJ2-1	CASSEEGSGSPYNEQFF	TGCGCCAGCAGTGAGGAGGGGAGCGGGAGCCCCTACAATGAGCAGTTCTTC
NA	TRBV4-3	TRBD1	TRBJ1-2	CASSQVLRQGAYGYTF	TGCGCCAGCAGCCAAGTCCTTCGACAGGGGGCCTATGGCTACACCTTC
NA	TRBV13	TRBD2	TRBJ2-2	CASSLIGLAGSTGELFF	TGTGCCAGCAGCTTAATCGGTCTAGCGGGTTCGACCGGGGAGCTGTTTTTT
NA	TRBV13	NA	TRBJ2-7	CASSLGRGVGSYEQYF	TGTGCCAGCAGCTTAGGACGGGGAGTGGGCTCCTACGAGCAGTACTTC
NA	TRBV7-6	NA	TRBJ2-5	CASSLGRAQETQYF	TGTGCCAGCAGCCTGGGCAGGGCCCAAGAGACCCAGTACTTC
few	TRBV5-4	NA	TRBJ2-1	CASSPPGEVNEQFF	TGTGCCAGCAGTCCCCCGGGGGAGGTCAATGAGCAGTTCTTC
NA	TRBV7-9	NA	TRBJ1-1	CASSLLSAEAFF	TGTGCCAGCAGCTTATTGTCCGCTGAAGCTTTCTTT
NA	TRBV7-3	TRBD1	TRBJ1-1	CASSQGTGGHTEAFF	TGTGCCAGCAGCCAGGGGACAGGGGGCCACACTGAAGCTTTCTTT
NA	TRBV12-3/TRBV12-4	TRBD1	TRBJ1-2	CASSFQGGYGYTF	TGTGCCAGCAGTTTTCAGGGGGGATATGGCTACACCTTC
NA	TRBV5-1	NA	TRBJ2-7	CASSARDNYEQYF	TGCGCCAGCAGCGCTAGGGACAACTACGAGCAGTACTTC